This TCR beta chain was found in a study of glioma-infiltrating T cells. Study-level background: WHO grade II oligodendrogliomas or astrocytomas, plus non-recurrent WHO grade IV glioblastomas, were sampled. Before surgery, glioma patients received dexamethasone for at most six days.

This clonotype was detected many times. Using RNA template, CDR3s of TCR alpha and beta were amplified with iRepertoire arm-PCR. Tissue mRNA or PBMC total RNA, about 95-450 ng, went into one-step reverse transcription and amplification. One entry per CDR3 protein, called by TCRdb with MiXCR from the multiplex PCR reads. The table lists approximately 400,000 distinct CDR3 sequences, around 38% of them singletons. Germline V gives CDR1 MNHEY, CDR2 SVGEGT. V shed 5 bases and J shed 5 bases, with 19 bases lying between them. CDR3 length equals 15 residues. The V and J genes are TRBV6-2 or TRBV6-3 and TRBJ2-7; D may be TRBD1 (6 bases). Sequencing was performed on glioma tissue, nonneoplastic brain tissue, or PBMCs (not recorded which). The clonotype was recovered from a human donor with low-grade glioma or glioblastoma, undergoing nonglioma brain surgery, or in good health (not recorded which). The CDR3 sequence: CASSADRPRVNEQYF. CDR3 sequence (DNA): TGTGCCAGCAGTGCGGACAGACCAAGGGTTAACGAGCAGTACTTC.